The next 25 T cell receptor beta chains were all read from a single sample in a study of neurological immune-mediated disorders. Documented time point: longitudinal time-point 2. TCRdb analysed the 5' RACE reads with MiXCR anew, one entry per CDR3 protein. The sample yields about 80,000 distinct CDR3 sequences, approximately 6% seen once. Sequenced: PBMCs. These TCRs come from a woman aged 55-75 years with multiple sclerosis.

This clonotype was detected ten times or more. The chain joins TRBV7-9 to TRBJ2-1; D is undetermined. Trimming cost V 3 bases and J 9 bases, with 15 bases left between them. CDR3 length: 14 amino acids. Germline CDR1 SEHNR, CDR2 FQNEAQ (reference sequence). DNA of the CDR3: TGTGCCAGCAGCTTCATGGGCGGAGACACTGAGCAGTTCTTC. It encodes CASSFMGGDTEQFF. Together with reference TRBV7-9 and TRBJ2-1, the CDR3 gives the full variable domain: DTGVSQNPRHKITKRGQNVTFRCDPISEHNRLYWYRQTLGQGPEFLTYFQNEAQLEKSRLLSDRFSAERPKGSFSTLEIQRTEQGDSAMYLCASSFMGGDTEQFFGPGTRLTVL.

Many counts were recorded for this clonotype. The chain carries TRBV7-9 and TRBJ1-2, with 9 bases aligning to TRBD1. This CDR3 spans 16 amino acids. From germline, CDR1 is SEHNR and CDR2 FQNEAQ (reference sequence). Trimming at V came to 3 bases and at J to 8 bases, leaving 13 bases not matched to a gene. The CDR3 nucleotides are TGTGCCAGCAGCTTCCCACGTACAGGGGGCGGGGAAGGCTACACCTTC. Translating it yields CASSFPRTGGGEGYTF.

This clonotype has a count of ten or more. One end of the junction does not line up with germline, which may come from a read error. The chain is built from TRBV7-7 and TRBJ2-5, with 10 bases aligning to TRBD2. Germline loops: CDR1 SSHAT, CDR2 FNYEAQ (reference sequence). The CDR3 covers 15 residues. CDR3 sequence: CASSGSGGPQETQYF. CDR3 nucleotides: TGTGCTAGCAGCGGTAGCGGGGGGCCCCAAGAGACCCAGTACTTC. Drawing the rest from reference TRBV7-7 and TRBJ2-5, the complete variable domain is GAGVSQSPRYKVTKRGQDVTLRCDPISSHATLYWYQQALGQGPEFLTYFNYEAQPDKSGLPSDRFSAERPEGSISTLTIQRTEQRDSAMYRCASSGSGGPQETQYFGPGTRLLVL.

This clonotype was detected many times. The rearrangement joins TRBV7-2 to TRBJ2-3; the match to TRBD2 covers 9 bases. The CDR3 totals 18 residues. CDR1 SGHTA and CDR2 FQGNSA come from the germline V gene. The V segment lost 5 bases and the J segment 4 bases; nucleotides outside the gene matches: 16. For the CDR3, the DNA is TGTGCCAGCAGCCGAGCGGGAGGCGGGGGGGCTGTCGCAGATACGCAGTATTTT. It codes for CASSRAGGGGAVADTQYF.

With regard to this clonotype: A read error may explain this, as a much larger clone is one base away. V gene TRBV5-1 combines with J gene TRBJ2-6; perhaps D is TRBD1 or TRBD2 (5 bases each). Germline lookup yields CDR1 SGHRS and CDR2 YFSETQ. V was shortened by 2 bases and J by 4 bases, with 10 bases between the two germline ends. The CDR3 is 15 residues long. The CDR3 sequence is CASSFQGAGANVLTF. In nucleotides, the CDR3 is TGCGCCAGCAGCTTTCAGGGAGCCGGGGCCAACGTCCTGACTTTC.

This clonotype was observed at least ten times. The chain links TRBV20-1 to TRBJ2-7; weak D call: TRBD2 (6 bases). Trimming took off 1 base at V and 6 bases at J, with 10 bases between the two ends. The CDR3 runs 12 residues. Looked up from germline, CDR1 is DFQATT and CDR2 is SNEGSKA (reference sequence). For the CDR3, the DNA is TGCAGTGCTAGAGTGGTCGGGGGCGAGCAGTACTTC. Translation: CSARVVGGEQYF.

This clonotype showed up just a few times. The chain carries TRBV3-1 and TRBJ1-5; D call uncertain. Trimming shortened V by 3 bases and J by 0 bases, and 9 bases separated the two germline ends. The CDR3 runs 15 residues. Per germline, CDR1 LGHDT and CDR2 YNNKEL (reference sequence). The CDR3 coding sequence is TGTGCCAGCAGCCAGGCTACAGTTAGCAATCAGCCCCAGCATTTT. Translated, it gives CASSQATVSNQPQHF.

This clonotype was seen many times. V usage is TRBV20-1 and J usage is TRBJ2-7; D is ambiguous. This CDR3 has 12 residues. Per germline, CDR1 DFQATT and CDR2 SNEGSKA (reference sequence). Trimming took 6 bases from V and 4 from J, leaving 13 bases between them. The DNA for the CDR3 is TGCAGTGCCACGATACTCTCGTACGAGCAGTACTTC. This sequence encodes CSATILSYEQYF.

In this sample, this clonotype turned up many times. The gene calls are TRBV5-5 and TRBJ2-1, with unresolved D. Trimming took off 3 bases at V and 5 bases at J, with 3 bases between the two ends. The CDR3 totals 11 residues. Germline-derived CDR1 and CDR2 are SGHKS and YYEKEE (reference sequence). In DNA, the CDR3 is TGTGCCAGCAGCTGGGACAATGAGCAGTTCTTC. This translates into CASSWDNEQFF.

Many counts were recorded for this clonotype. The chain recombines TRBV15 with TRBJ2-3; TRBD2 might be the D (5 bases). Germline values: CDR1 LNHNV, CDR2 YYDKDF (reference sequence). The CDR3 is made up of 17 amino acids. The germline V and J ends were trimmed by 1 base and 0 bases, with 14 bases remaining between them. The CDR3 DNA reads TGTGCCACCAGCAGAGCTTACGGGGTTTTTAGCACAGATACGCAGTATTTT. Its translation is CATSRAYGVFSTDTQYF.

The chain uses TRBV18 and TRBJ2-7, with D perhaps matching TRBD2 (6 bases). Germline V gene lookup returns CDR1 KGHSH and CDR2 LQKENI. CDR3 length: 14 amino acids. V was shortened by 3 bases and J by 0 bases, with 9 bases between the two germline ends. The CDR3: CASSPRRDSYEQYF. The CDR3 region has the DNA TGTGCCAGCTCACCGCGGAGGGACTCCTACGAGCAGTACTTC.

This clonotype was detected ten times or more. J is TRBJ2-1 and V is TRBV7-6, with 7 bases lining up with TRBD1. With 5 bases clipped from V and 3 bases from J, the junction kept 10 bases outside the gene matches. Germline V gene sequence: CDR1 SGHVS, CDR2 FNYEAQ. The CDR3 is 16 amino acids. CDR3 sequence: CASSPARGGVYNEQFF. The CDR3 nucleotides read TGTGCCAGCAGCCCAGCGAGAGGGGGCGTCTACAATGAGCAGTTCTTC.

This clonotype was detected ten times or more. This rearrangement joins TRBV9 to TRBJ1-6, with D possibly TRBD1 on 5 matching bases. Germline V gene sequence: CDR1 SGDLS, CDR2 YYNGEE. V lost 4 bases and J 13 bases, leaving 12 bases between the germline ends. CDR3 length: 12 amino acids. CDR3 nucleotides: TGTGCCAGCAGCACGGGACTTTCTCCCCTCCACTTT. Translated: CASSTGLSPLHF.

This clonotype came up many times. The V and J genes are TRBV15 and TRBJ2-4; 10 nucleotides agree with TRBD2. V dropped 0 bases and J dropped 0; count of bases not matched to a gene: 8. The CDR3 loop spans 19 amino acids. The germline V gene encodes CDR1 LNHNV and CDR2 YYDKDF (reference sequence). CDR3 protein: CATSRDVGTSDRAKNIQYF. In nucleotides, the CDR3 is TGTGCCACCAGCAGAGACGTCGGGACTAGCGATAGAGCCAAAAACATTCAGTACTTC. Full variable domain (outside the CDR3, taken from reference TRBV15 and TRBJ2-4): DAMVIQNPRYQVTQFGKPVTLSCSQTLNHNVMYWYQQKSSQAPKLLFHYYDKDFNNEADTPDNFQSRRPNTSFCFLDIRSPGLGDTAMYLCATSRDVGTSDRAKNIQYFGAGTRLSVL.

This clonotype was picked up many times. The V gene is TRBV3-1, the J gene TRBJ1-5; D remains ambiguous. With 4 bases removed from V and 6 bases from J, the gap between germline ends came to 16 bases. Germline values: CDR1 LGHDT, CDR2 YNNKEL (reference sequence). The CDR3 runs 15 residues. The CDR3 region is CASSPFGRGSQPQHF. The CDR3 coding sequence is TGTGCCAGCAGCCCGTTCGGGCGCGGGAGTCAGCCCCAGCATTTT. The full variable domain, with the rest looked up from reference TRBV3-1 and TRBJ1-5, is DTAVSQTPKYLVTQMGNDKSIKCEQNLGHDTMYWYKQDSKKFLKIMFSYNNKELIINETVPNRFSPKSPDKAHLNLHINSLELGDSAVYFCASSPFGRGSQPQHFGDGTRLSIL.

There are many counts of this clonotype. This CDR3 is CASRGFEGAQETQYF. The CDR3 bases are TGTGCCAGCAGGGGCTTCGAGGGGGCCCAAGAGACCCAGTACTTC. This chain joins TRBV6-6 and TRBJ2-5; 7 nucleotides line up with TRBD1. The germline CDR1 and CDR2 sequences are MNHNY and SVGAGI (reference sequence). With V trimmed by 6 bases and J by 1 base, 8 bases remained unmatched. This CDR3 region has 15 residues.

V is TRBV6-1 and J is TRBJ2-2; 10 bases are shared with TRBD2. The V gene end was trimmed by 5 bases and the J gene end by 5 bases; junction bases not matched to a gene: 5. The CDR3 sequence is 15 residues long. Per the germline V gene, CDR1 is MNHNS and CDR2 is SASEGT. This CDR3 reads CASSPQAGGTGELFF. Here the CDR3 DNA reads TGTGCCAGCAGTCCCCAAGCGGGAGGGACCGGGGAGCTGTTTTTT.

This clonotype was seen at least ten times. The chain carries TRBV20-1 and TRBJ2-5, with 7 bases aligning to TRBD2. The CDR3 loop spans 15 amino acids. The germline CDR1 and CDR2 sequences are DFQATT and SNEGSKA (reference sequence). V was clipped by 0 bases and J by 0 bases; unmatched bases: 4. CDR3 DNA sequence: TGCAGTGCTAGAGATCACCTAGCGGACCAAGAGACCCAGTACTTC. Residues: CSARDHLADQETQYF.

In this sample, this clonotype turned up many times. This chain connects TRBV5-1 to TRBJ2-2; no clear D. With 3 bases removed from V and 3 bases from J, the gap between germline ends came to 9 bases. The length of the CDR3 is 14 residues. Germline V gene sequence: CDR1 SGHRS, CDR2 YFSETQ. In DNA, the CDR3 is TGCGCCAGCAGCTCCCGACCGGACACCGGGGAGCTGTTTTTT. This encodes CASSSRPDTGELFF. The full variable domain, in which reference TRBV5-1 and TRBJ2-2 provide the parts outside the CDR3, is KAGVTQTPRYLIKTRGQQVTLSCSPISGHRSVSWYQQTPGQGLQFLFEYFSETQRNKGNFPGRFSGRQFSNSRSEMNVSTLELGDSALYLCASSSRPDTGELFFGEGSRLTVL.

This clonotype was counted at least ten times. DNA of the CDR3: TGTGCCAGCAGCTTCCGCGTGGATAGCTCCTACGAGCAGTACTTC. It is translated as CASSFRVDSSYEQYF. V is TRBV7-2 and J is TRBJ2-7; D not certain. Germline loops: CDR1 SGHTA, CDR2 FQGNSA. The CDR3 loop spans 15 amino acids. Trimming stripped 3 bases from V and 0 bases from J, with 12 bases between. Drawing the rest from reference TRBV7-2 and TRBJ2-7, the complete variable domain is GAGVSQSPSNKVTEKGKDVELRCDPISGHTALYWYRQSLGQGLEFLIYFQGNSAPDKSGLPSDRFSAERTGGSVSTLTIQRTQQEDSAVYLCASSFRVDSSYEQYFGPGTRLTVT.

This clonotype was counted ten times or more. This chain links TRBV7-9 with TRBJ2-7, with unresolved D. The CDR3 totals 15 residues. The ends were cut back, 5 bases at V and 3 bases at J, with 17 bases in the middle. Per germline, CDR1 SEHNR and CDR2 FQNEAQ (reference sequence). The CDR3 nucleotides are TGTGCCAGCAGCCCTCCGTTTTCGGGTCACTACGAGCAGTACTTC. The encoded protein is CASSPPFSGHYEQYF.

In its sample, this clonotype was seen many times. The V and J genes are TRBV5-1 and TRBJ2-7, with D uncertain. The CDR3 totals 9 residues. Germline V gene data show CDR1 as SGHRS and CDR2 as YFSETQ. V shed 6 bases and J shed 7 bases, with 5 bases lying between them. The CDR3 region has the DNA TGCGCCAGCATTGGGGAGCAGTACTTC. Amino acid sequence: CASIGEQYF.

This clonotype was detected ten times or more. J is TRBJ1-3 and V is TRBV20-1, with 9 bases matching TRBD1. Germline V CDR1 and CDR2: DFQATT, SNEGSKA (reference sequence). The CDR3 has 16 residues. V lost 1 base, J lost 0 bases, and 4 bases stayed unmatched. The CDR3 loop reads CSARGPGQGSGNTIYF. The CDR3, as DNA: TGCAGTGCTAGAGGCCCGGGACAGGGCTCTGGAAACACCATATATTTT.

This clonotype was seen at least ten times. The gene calls are TRBV19 and TRBJ2-1; D is perhaps TRBD1 or TRBD2 (6 bases each). Germline CDR1 reads LNHDA; CDR2 reads SQIVND (reference sequence). V dropped 10 bases and J dropped 4 bases, with 20 bases sitting between them. This CDR3 comprises 15 residues. This CDR3 is CATGAPPAGYNEQFF. In nucleotides, the CDR3 is TGTGCCACGGGGGCCCCCCCGGCCGGTTACAATGAGCAGTTCTTC. Looking up the rest from reference TRBV19 and TRBJ2-1 gives the full variable domain: DGGITQSPKYLFRKEGQNVTLSCEQNLNHDAMYWYRQDPGQGLRLIYYSQIVNDFQKGDIAEGYSVSREKKESFPLTVTSAQKNPTAFYLCATGAPPAGYNEQFFGPGTRLTVL.

This clonotype was recorded many times. The rearrangement uses TRBV5-5 and TRBJ2-7; possibly TRBD1 for D (5 bases). The CDR3 contains 17 residues. From germline, CDR1 is SGHKS and CDR2 YYEKEE (reference sequence). The V end was cut by 0 bases, the J end by 2 bases, with 18 bases between. CDR3 protein: CASSLAGREGRTYEQYF. The DNA for the CDR3 is TGTGCCAGCAGCTTGGCGGGCAGGGAAGGTAGGACCTACGAGCAGTACTTC.